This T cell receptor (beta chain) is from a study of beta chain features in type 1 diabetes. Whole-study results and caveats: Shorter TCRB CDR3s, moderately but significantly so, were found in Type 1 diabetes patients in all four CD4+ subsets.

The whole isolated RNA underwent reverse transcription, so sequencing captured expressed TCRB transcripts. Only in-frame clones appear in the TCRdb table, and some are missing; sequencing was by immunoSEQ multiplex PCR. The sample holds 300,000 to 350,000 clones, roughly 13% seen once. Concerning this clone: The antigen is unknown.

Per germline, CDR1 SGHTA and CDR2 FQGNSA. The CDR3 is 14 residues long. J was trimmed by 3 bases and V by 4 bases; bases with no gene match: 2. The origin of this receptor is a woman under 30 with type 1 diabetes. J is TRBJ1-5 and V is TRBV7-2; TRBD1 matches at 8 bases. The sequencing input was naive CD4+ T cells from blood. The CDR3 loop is CASSSDRANQPQHF. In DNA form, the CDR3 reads TGTGCCAGCAGCTCGGACAGGGCCAATCAGCCCCAGCATTTT. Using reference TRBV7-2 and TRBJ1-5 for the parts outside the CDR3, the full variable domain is GAGVSQSPSNKVTEKGKDVELRCDPISGHTALYWYRQSLGQGLEFLIYFQGNSAPDKSGLPSDRFSAERTGGSVSTLTIQRTQQEDSAVYLCASSSDRANQPQHFGDGTRLSIL.